The entry that follows covers one T cell receptor (beta chain) sequence. The record originates from a study of CD8 T cells in Susac syndrome. Random-hexamer reverse transcription was applied to about 0.5 to 1 ug RNA. TCRdb used MiXCR to reprocess the immunoSEQ multiplex PCR reads, holding one entry per CDR3 protein. Of approximately 140,000 distinct CDR3 sequences detected, 90% to 95% appear once; the ten largest clones hold over 0.1%. The TCR was taken from a human donor with multiple sclerosis. Source material: CD4+ T cells from PBMCs.

CDR3 sequence reads: CSADRGLASYEQYF. Written as DNA, the CDR3 is TGCAGTGCTGATAGAGGACTAGCGTCCTACGAGCAGTACTTC. The V gene is TRBV20-1, the J gene TRBJ2-7; 9 bases match TRBD2. The germline gives CDR1 DFQATT, CDR2 SNEGSKA (reference sequence). This CDR3 region has 14 residues. With 5 bases clipped from V and 1 base from J, the junction kept 6 bases outside the gene matches.